The clone carrying this T cell receptor beta chain has just a few counts. Antigen specificity is unknown. These data are taken from a study of identical twins. Template switching introduced a universal primer site, and the cDNA bore unique molecular identifiers. MiXCR, run by TCRdb on the 5' RACE reads, gives a single entry per CDR3 protein. The sample yields hundreds of thousands of distinct CDR3 sequences, approximately 24% seen once. CDR1 and CDR2 from the germline V gene are ENHRY and SYGVKD. Trimming cost V 4 bases and J 4 bases; bases outside gene matches: 5. The CDR3 has 14 amino acids. Study-level points and caveats: For out-of-frame alpha sequences shared by twins, low generation probability was in excess.

A further study also used this sample, focusing on T cells expressing NK-cell markers. As reported in that work: Sorted CD3+CD56+NKG2C+, CD3+CD56+NKG2C- and CD3+CD56-NKG2C+ T cells provided the TCR beta repertoires.

Material: CD4+ T cells sorted from blood. This sequence was found in a woman in her late teens or twenties in good health. This rearrangement joins TRBV10-3 to TRBJ2-5, with 8 bases that match TRBD2. The CDR3: CAISAGTSGETQYF. The CDR3, as DNA: TGTGCCATCAGTGCTGGCACTAGCGGAGAGACCCAGTACTTC.